One sample yielded the 21 T cell receptor beta chains listed below, sequenced in a study of shared clonotypes between healthy human individuals. Method: immunoSEQ multiplex PCR; TCRdb's copy keeps in-frame clones and lacks some. Of about 1.1 million clones listed, roughly 77% are singletons. Sample: memory CD4+ T cells from PBMCs. Specified subset: CD45RA-negative fraction. The source of these receptors is a man between 18 and 29 years old in good health. Some clones in this sample may be carry-over from other donors' samples.

This clone was seen once. The chain couples TRBV5-1 to TRBJ2-3, with 10 positions matching TRBD1. V shed 4 bases, J shed 6 bases, and the junction held 5 bases outside the gene matches. The CDR3 contains 14 residues. CDR1 and CDR2 (germline): SGHRS, YFSETQ. The CDR3 loop reads CASSRSDRGDTQYF. CDR3 DNA sequence: TGCGCCAGCAGCCGATCGGACAGGGGGGATACGCAGTATTTT.

The table lists this clone with a few counts. The chain employs TRBV10-3 and TRBJ1-2; tentative D call: TRBD1 (5 bases). Deletions cut 3 bases from V and 12 bases from J, with 17 bases between. From germline, CDR1 is ENHRY and CDR2 SYGVKD. The CDR3 is made up of 13 amino acids. CDR3 residues: CAISEGAASGDTF. In DNA, the CDR3 is TGTGCCATCAGTGAAGGGGCAGCGTCGGGGGACACCTTC.

As concerns this clone: Other DNA sequences in the sample encode the same CDR3. The gene calls are TRBV10-3 and TRBJ2-7, with TRBD1 matching over 9 bases. V lost 3 bases, J lost 4 bases, and 7 bases stayed unmatched. The CDR3 has 15 residues. CDR1 is ENHRY and CDR2 is SYGVKD in the germline V gene. DNA for the CDR3: TGTGCCATCAGTGACCCGGGACAGGGTCTATACGAGCAGTACTTC. This encodes CAISDPGQGLYEQYF.

This clone appeared once. The gene calls are TRBV2 and TRBJ2-7; tentatively, D is TRBD2 (6 bases). This CDR3 region has 13 residues. The germline CDR1 and CDR2 sequences are SNHLY and FYNNEI. V was clipped by 8 bases and J by 5 bases, with 16 bases between them. CDR3 residues: CASGWGGVNEQYF. CDR3 in DNA: TGTGCCAGCGGGTGGGGAGGAGTGAACGAGCAGTACTTC.

The rearrangement uses TRBV30 and TRBJ1-1; TRBD1 agrees at 10 bases. The CDR3 contains 15 residues. Germline CDR1 is GTSNPN and CDR2 is SVGIG (reference sequence). V was pared by 4 bases and J by 0 bases, with 5 bases of the junction left unmatched. The CDR3 coding sequence is TGTGCCTGGATGGACAGGGGGACGATGAACACTGAAGCTTTCTTT. Its translation is CAWMDRGTMNTEAFF. Full variable domain (missing parts from reference TRBV30 and TRBJ1-1): SQTIHQWPATLVQPVGSPLSLECTVEGTSNPNLYWYRQAAGRGLQLLFYSVGIGQISSEVPQNLSASRPQDRQFILSSKKLLLSDSGFYLCAWMDRGTMNTEAFFGQGTRLTVV.

The chain has TRBV9 and TRBJ2-3; D possibly uses TRBD1 or TRBD2 (5 bases each). CDR1 and CDR2 from the germline V gene are SGDLS and YYNGEE. This CDR3 is built from 13 residues. V lost 3 bases and J 8 bases, leaving 13 bases between the germline ends. CDR3 loop: CASSARGRGTQYF. Here the CDR3 DNA reads TGTGCCAGCAGCGCCCGGGGACGCGGTACGCAGTATTTT.

This clone showed up just once. The gene calls are TRBV6-1 and TRBJ2-3; 8 bases map to TRBD2. V shed 4 bases and J 2 bases; nucleotides not matched to a gene: 8. Germline V gene sequence: CDR1 MNHNS, CDR2 SASEGT. This CDR3 has 16 amino acids. This CDR3 reads CASSVQRERPTDTQYF. The CDR3 bases are TGTGCCAGCAGTGTCCAGCGGGAGCGCCCCACAGATACGCAGTATTTT.

This clone was picked up a small number of times. This chain joins TRBV4-2 and TRBJ1-2, with a weak D call TRBD1 (5 bases). V was pared by 0 bases and J by 2 bases, with 10 bases between. This CDR3 region has 15 residues. Germline lookup yields CDR1 LGHNA and CDR2 YNFKEQ. As DNA, the CDR3 is TGTGCCAGCAGCCAAGAGAGGTCAGGGAACTATGGCTACACCTTC. The encoded protein is CASSQERSGNYGYTF.

This sequence joins TRBV30 and TRBJ1-2; maybe TRBD1 (5 bases). Germline CDR1 and CDR2: GTSNPN and SVGIG (reference sequence). This CDR3 is 11 amino acids long. The CDR3 region is CARRGLDGYTF. CDR3 nucleotide sequence: TGTGCTCGGAGGGGCCTTGATGGCTACACCTTC.

Details on this clone: A much larger clone lies a single base off, so this may be a read error. Within the sample, other DNA sequences also encode this same CDR3. The rearrangement uses TRBV9 and TRBJ2-5; no firm D call. The CDR3 totals 13 residues. From germline, CDR1 is SGDLS and CDR2 YYNGEE. The V end lost 0 bases, the J end lost 1 base, and 4 bases lay between the germline ends. The chain's CDR3 is CASSVGTQETQYF. The DNA of the CDR3 is TGTGCCAGCAGCGTAGGTACCCAAGAGACCCAGTACTTC.

The V call is TRBV10-3, the J call TRBJ2-7; D is uncertain. The V end was cut by 0 bases, the J end by 3 bases, with 12 bases between. Germline CDR1 ENHRY, CDR2 SYGVKD. The CDR3 totals 15 residues. The CDR3 reads CAISESIEGNYEQYF. The CDR3 DNA follows: TGTGCCATCAGTGAGTCGATTGAAGGGAACTACGAGCAGTACTTC.

The rearrangement uses TRBV28 and TRBJ1-5, with 7 bases identical to TRBD1. Per the germline V gene, CDR1 is MDHEN and CDR2 is SYDVKM. This CDR3 region has 15 residues. Trimming cost V 7 bases and J 3 bases; bases outside gene matches: 9. In DNA form, the CDR3 reads TGTGCCAGCACCCTAAACAGGGGTATCAATCAGCCCCAGCATTTT. This encodes CASTLNRGINQPQHF.

The chain uses TRBV11-2 and TRBJ1-1; D unclear. There are 13 residues in the CDR3. Germline CDR1 SGHAT, CDR2 FQNNGV. The V end was cut by 4 bases, the J end by 3 bases, with 9 bases between. CDR3 nucleotides: TGTGCCAGCAGCTCCGCCGAGGACACTGAAGCTTTCTTT. Translated, it gives CASSSAEDTEAFF. The variable domain in full, with the rest retrieved from reference TRBV11-2 and TRBJ1-1, is EAGVAQSPRYKIIEKRQSVAFWCNPISGHATLYWYQQILGQGPKLLIQFQNNGVVDDSQLPKDRFSAERLKGVDSTLKIQPAKLEDSAVYLCASSSAEDTEAFFGQGTRLTVV.

Here the CDR3 reads CAWSRDRGVEAFF. The CDR3, as DNA: TGTGCCTGGAGTAGGGACAGGGGAGTTGAAGCTTTCTTT. J is TRBJ1-1 and V is TRBV30; 10 bases align to TRBD1. The CDR3 length is 13 residues. V was clipped by 2 bases and J by 7 bases; unmatched bases: 4. CDR1 and CDR2 (germline): GTSNPN, SVGIG (reference sequence).

The gene calls are TRBV2 and TRBJ1-2; TRBD1 is a possible D gene (6 bases). The V end lost 6 bases, the J end lost 6 bases, and 11 bases lay between the germline ends. The CDR3 sequence is 12 residues long. Germline CDR1 SNHLY, CDR2 FYNNEI. In DNA form, the CDR3 reads TGTGCCAGCAGAGAGAGGGGGGATGGCTACACCTTC. It codes for CASRERGDGYTF.

This chain's CDR3 is CASSYRLAGGHEQYF. CDR3 nucleotides: TGTGCCAGCAGTTACCGGCTAGCGGGAGGACACGAGCAGTACTTC. This chain connects TRBV6-6 to TRBJ2-7, with 11 bases lining up with TRBD2. The junction had 5 bases not matched to a gene; V was cut back by 2 bases and J by 5 bases. Looked up from germline, CDR1 is MNHNY and CDR2 is SVGAGI (reference sequence). CDR3 length: 15 residues.

This chain connects TRBV5-1 to TRBJ2-3; D is possibly TRBD2 (5 bases). V was clipped by 4 bases and J by 5 bases, with 11 bases between them. Germline V gene sequence: CDR1 SGHRS, CDR2 YFSETQ. The CDR3 totals 13 residues. CDR3 in amino acids: CASSQPRGDTQYF. The CDR3 DNA reads TGCGCCAGCAGCCAACCCCGGGGAGATACGCAGTATTTT.

The rearrangement links TRBV9 to TRBJ2-7; 9 nucleotides align to TRBD1. The CDR3 length is 14 residues. Germline CDR1 reads SGDLS; CDR2 reads YYNGEE. The junction had 2 bases not matched to a gene; V was cut back by 3 bases and J by 1 base. CDR3 nucleotides: TGTGCCAGCAGCGATGACAGGGGGTCCTACGAGCAGTACTTC. This sequence encodes CASSDDRGSYEQYF. The variable domain in full, completed from reference TRBV9 and TRBJ2-7, reads DSGVTQTPKHLITATGQRVTLRCSPRSGDLSVYWYQQSLDQGLQFLIQYYNGEERAKGNILERFSAQQFPDLHSELNLSSLELGDSALYFCASSDDRGSYEQYFGPGTRLTVT.

V is TRBV19 and J is TRBJ1-5; D possibly corresponds to TRBD1 (5 bases). V was shortened by 1 base and J by 7 bases, with 11 bases between the two germline ends. This CDR3 is 14 amino acids long. Germline V gives CDR1 LNHDA, CDR2 SQIVND (reference sequence). Here the CDR3 reads CASSIAGGVQPQHF. In DNA, the CDR3 is TGTGCCAGTAGTATAGCCGGGGGAGTACAGCCCCAGCATTTT.

The J gene is TRBJ1-2, the V gene TRBV28; D is ambiguous. V gave up 4 bases and J gave up 8 bases, with 8 bases separating them. The germline gives CDR1 MDHEN, CDR2 SYDVKM. This CDR3 has 11 amino acids. The CDR3 here is CASSWVEGYTF. Written as DNA, the CDR3 is TGTGCCAGCAGTTGGGTGGAGGGCTACACCTTC.

The genes are TRBV27 and TRBJ2-1, with 8 bases matching TRBD2. Germline CDR1 MNHEY, CDR2 SMNVEV (reference sequence). V dropped 5 bases and J dropped 7; count of bases not matched to a gene: 25. This CDR3 spans 20 amino acids. The CDR3 region is CASSPLGSGARRRSGNEQFF. CDR3 nucleotide sequence: TGTGCCAGCAGTCCGTTGGGTAGCGGGGCCCGGAGACGTTCGGGAAATGAGCAGTTCTTC.